These 28 T cell receptor beta chains were all obtained from the same sample, sequenced in a study of a mutant IDH1 vaccine in newly diagnosed glioma. Some clones are missing from TCRdb's copy, which holds only in-frame ones; the method was immunoSEQ multiplex PCR. The table lists tens of thousands of clones, about three quarters of them singletons. Which antigens these TCRs recognize remains unknown. The time point was: week 23, last vaccination. It was 300 ug of mutant IDH1 20-mer peptide that made up each vaccine dose, given with topical imiquimod. Sequenced material: PBMCs, taken from a glioma patient whose treatment included an IDH1 peptide vaccine. The receptor source for this set is a woman aged 40 to 50 with glioma. Some clones in this sample may be carry-over from other donors' samples.

This chain links TRBV7-9 with TRBJ1-2, with TRBD1 identical over 9 bases. The CDR3 is 13 residues long. Germline V CDR1 and CDR2: SEHNR, FQNEAQ (reference sequence). The V gene end was trimmed by 1 base and the J gene end by 8 bases; junction bases not matched to a gene: 2. In DNA form, the CDR3 reads TGTGCCAGCAGCTTAGGGGACAGGGTCGGCTACACCTTC. Translated, it gives CASSLGDRVGYTF.

The V and J genes are TRBV19 and TRBJ1-2; TRBD1 aligns across 9 bases. The CDR3 contains 14 residues. Losses at the gene ends were 6 bases for V and 3 bases for J; bases not matched to a gene: 5. Germline V gene sequence: CDR1 LNHDA, CDR2 SQIVND (reference sequence). As DNA, the CDR3 is TGTGCCAGTAGGGTTACAGGGGGCGACTATGGCTACACCTTC. This translates into CASRVTGGDYGYTF. The full variable domain, completed using reference TRBV19 and TRBJ1-2, is DGGITQSPKYLFRKEGQNVTLSCEQNLNHDAMYWYRQDPGQGLRLIYYSQIVNDFQKGDIAEGYSVSREKKESFPLTVTSAQKNPTAFYLCASRVTGGDYGYTFGSGTRLTVV.

The V and J genes are TRBV11-2 and TRBJ2-5, with D perhaps TRBD1 or TRBD2 (6 bases each). The J call may be mistaken, given a closer DNA end match to TRBJ2-7. In germline, CDR1 is SGHAT, CDR2 FQNNGV. The CDR3 has 14 residues. The CDR3 reads CASSVQGAGYEQYF. The CDR3 nucleotides read TGTGCCAGCAGCGTACAGGGAGCGGGCTACGAGCAGTACTTC.

This clone was counted a few times. This chain joins TRBV7-8 and TRBJ1-2; D is undetermined. This CDR3 region has 15 residues. V was clipped by 1 base and J by 0 bases, with 9 bases between them. Germline CDR1 and CDR2: SGHVS and FQNEAQ. Written as DNA, the CDR3 is TGTGCCAGCAGCTTAGGTGCAGGACCTAACTATGGCTACACCTTC. Translated: CASSLGAGPNYGYTF.

The V gene is TRBV18, the J gene TRBJ1-3; D not resolved. There are 16 residues in the CDR3. Germline V gene sequence: CDR1 KGHSH, CDR2 LQKENI. Trimming stripped 3 bases from V and 2 bases from J, with 14 bases between. CDR3 region: CASSPESGSPGNTIYF. DNA of the CDR3: TGTGCCAGCTCACCCGAATCCGGGTCCCCTGGAAACACCATATATTTT.

CDR3 nucleotide sequence: TGTGCCAGCAGTGAAAAATTGCAAGACCTGTACGAGCAGTACTTC. Its protein is CASSEKLQDLYEQYF. The V gene is TRBV6-1, the J gene TRBJ2-7; D gene unclear. Trimming shortened V by 2 bases and J by 4 bases, and 15 bases separated the two germline ends. Germline CDR1 MNHNS, CDR2 SASEGT. The CDR3 length is 15 residues.

The chain joins TRBV2 to TRBJ1-1; TRBD1 aligns across 9 bases. J lost 3 bases, V lost 6 bases, and 5 bases had no gene match. CDR1 and CDR2 (germline): SNHLY, FYNNEI. The CDR3 is 14 residues long. CDR3 in amino acids: CASRSRDRDTEAFF. For the CDR3, the DNA is TGTGCCAGCAGGAGCCGGGACAGGGACACTGAAGCTTTCTTT.

This chain joins TRBV5-1 and TRBJ2-3; no reliable D call. V was clipped by 2 bases and J by 2 bases, with 6 bases between them. Germline-derived CDR1 and CDR2 are SGHRS and YFSETQ. The CDR3 is 13 residues long. CDR3 region: CASSFPDTDTQYF. The CDR3 DNA sequence: TGCGCCAGCAGCTTCCCAGACACAGATACGCAGTATTTT.

V usage is TRBV9 and J usage is TRBJ1-2, with D maybe TRBD1 (6 bases). CDR3 length: 16 amino acids. V lost 0 bases and J lost 1, with 13 bases in between. CDR1 and CDR2 (germline): SGDLS, YYNGEE. CDR3 sequence (DNA): TGTGCCAGCAGCGTAGCTGGGGGGCTGTATAACTATGGCTACACCTTC. Encoded protein: CASSVAGGLYNYGYTF.

The chain combines TRBV30 with TRBJ1-4, with TRBD1 matching 9 bases. CDR3 length equals 15 residues. Germline V gene sequence: CDR1 GTSNPN, CDR2 SVGIG (reference sequence). With 0 bases clipped from V and 2 bases from J, the junction kept 1 base outside the gene matches. CDR3 loop: CAWSVGTGTNEKLFF. The CDR3 DNA follows: TGTGCCTGGAGTGTAGGGACAGGGACTAATGAAAAACTGTTTTTT.

The chain couples TRBV5-1 to TRBJ2-5, with D possibly matching TRBD2 (5 bases). This CDR3 has 13 amino acids. CDR1 is SGHRS and CDR2 is YFSETQ in the germline V gene. Trimming shortened V by 4 bases and J by 4 bases, and 11 bases separated the two germline ends. CDR3 residues: CASSPEGRETQYF. CDR3 sequence (DNA): TGCGCCAGCAGCCCCGAGGGTCGAGAGACCCAGTACTTC. Using reference TRBV5-1 and TRBJ2-5 for the parts outside the CDR3, the full variable domain is KAGVTQTPRYLIKTRGQQVTLSCSPISGHRSVSWYQQTPGQGLQFLFEYFSETQRNKGNFPGRFSGRQFSNSRSEMNVSTLELGDSALYLCASSPEGRETQYFGPGTRLLVL.

The CDR3 DNA reads as TGTGCCAGCAGCCACCCTAACACTGAAGCTTTCTTT. It translates to CASSHPNTEAFF. The chain combines TRBV7-9 with TRBJ1-1; D gene uncertain. The CDR3 spans 12 residues. Germline values: CDR1 SEHNR, CDR2 FQNEAQ (reference sequence). V shed 5 bases and J shed 2 bases, with 6 bases lying between them. Looking up the rest from reference TRBV7-9 and TRBJ1-1 gives the full variable domain: DTGVSQNPRHKITKRGQNVTFRCDPISEHNRLYWYRQTLGQGPEFLTYFQNEAQLEKSRLLSDRFSAERPKGSFSTLEIQRTEQGDSAMYLCASSHPNTEAFFGQGTRLTVV.

The V and J genes are TRBV2 and TRBJ2-3, with 9 bases fitting TRBD2. Germline CDR1 reads SNHLY; CDR2 reads FYNNEI. The V segment lost 5 bases and the J segment 1 base; nucleotides outside the gene matches: 4. CDR3 size: 15 residues. The CDR3: CASSSGGLGTDTQYF. For the CDR3, the DNA is TGTGCCAGCAGTAGCGGGGGGCTCGGCACAGATACGCAGTATTTT.

The rearrangement links TRBV30 to TRBJ1-4; D uncertain. Trimming removed 2 bases from V and 8 bases from J, with 9 bases in between. In germline, CDR1 is GTSNPN, CDR2 SVGIG (reference sequence). The CDR3 totals 12 residues. The CDR3 DNA is TGTGCCTGGAGTCTGGGATACGAAAAACTGTTTTTT. Amino acids: CAWSLGYEKLFF.

J is TRBJ1-1 and V is TRBV19; D gene ambiguous. The ends were cut back, 9 bases at V and 1 base at J, with 15 bases in the middle. CDR1 and CDR2 from the germline V gene are LNHDA and SQIVND (reference sequence). This CDR3 region has 14 residues. The CDR3 DNA reads as TGTGCCAGCCCTTCCCCCTTAAAGAACACTGAAGCTTTCTTT. Translated, it gives CASPSPLKNTEAFF.

The rearrangement uses TRBV18 and TRBJ2-7; tentative D call: TRBD1 (6 bases). Trimming left V 1 base short and J 2 bases short, with 9 bases between. Per germline, CDR1 KGHSH and CDR2 LQKENI. The CDR3 extends over 14 amino acids. DNA for the CDR3: TGTGCCAGCTCACCACTTCCAGGGGCCTACGAGCAGTACTTC. This sequence encodes CASSPLPGAYEQYF.

The chain carries TRBV15 and TRBJ1-1; D is unresolved. Germline CDR1 and CDR2: LNHNV and YYDKDF (reference sequence). Trimming left V 0 bases short and J 1 base short, with 6 bases between. CDR3 size: 14 residues. The CDR3 region has the DNA TGTGCCACCAGCAGAGATCCAGAGAACACTGAAGCTTTCTTT. This gives the protein CATSRDPENTEAFF.

The genes are TRBV2 and TRBJ1-2, with 9 bases identical to TRBD1. The ends lost 5 bases at V and 2 bases at J; junction bases unmatched: 6. CDR1 and CDR2 (germline): SNHLY, FYNNEI. This CDR3 is built from 15 residues. Here the CDR3 DNA reads TGTGCCAGCAGTTCCCCGGGACAGGGCAACTATGGCTACACCTTC. The encoded protein is CASSSPGQGNYGYTF.

This clone turned up a few times. The V and J genes are TRBV7-9 and TRBJ2-5; tentatively, D is TRBD1 (6 bases). Trimming stripped 2 bases from V and 5 bases from J, with 15 bases between. Germline V gene lookup returns CDR1 SEHNR and CDR2 FQNEAQ (reference sequence). This CDR3 is built from 15 residues. The CDR3 reads CASSLMKGVWETQYF. DNA of the CDR3: TGTGCCAGCAGCTTAATGAAGGGGGTGTGGGAGACCCAGTACTTC.

This chain connects TRBV4-3 to TRBJ2-1; tentative D call: TRBD2 (5 bases). The V and J ends lost 0 bases and 7 bases respectively, with 13 bases between them. Looked up from germline, CDR1 is LGHNA and CDR2 is YSLEER. This CDR3 has 15 residues. CDR3 nucleotide sequence: TGCGCCAGCAGCCAAGAAGGAACTAGATCGAATGAGCAGTTCTTC. Protein: CASSQEGTRSNEQFF.

The chain carries TRBV4-1 and TRBJ2-1; no reliable D call. CDR3 length equals 16 residues. Germline V gene data show CDR1 as MGHRA and CDR2 as YSYEKL. Trimming pared 1 base from V and 0 bases from J, leaving 10 bases between. The CDR3 spells CASSQAGGVSYNEQFF. As DNA, the CDR3 is TGCGCCAGCAGCCAAGCCGGCGGCGTCTCCTACAATGAGCAGTTCTTC.

The chain couples TRBV9 to TRBJ2-7, with 9 bases that match TRBD2. The CDR3 covers 13 residues. The junction had 7 bases not matched to a gene; V was cut back by 6 bases and J by 6 bases. CDR1 is SGDLS and CDR2 is YYNGEE in the germline V gene. Here the CDR3 reads CASTLAGVGEQYF. In DNA form, the CDR3 reads TGTGCCAGCACCTTAGCGGGGGTGGGCGAGCAGTACTTC.

As to this clone: The junction shows a germline mismatch at one end, possibly a read error. The rearrangement joins TRBV7-7 to TRBJ2-5; D is possibly TRBD1 or TRBD2 (7 bases each). The CDR3 sequence is 15 residues long. Germline V CDR1 and CDR2: SSHAT, FNYEAQ (reference sequence). CDR3 coding DNA: TGTGCTAGCAGCTTAGCAGGGGGGGTTCAAGAGACCCAGTACTTC. Translated, it gives CASSLAGGVQETQYF.

The gene calls are TRBV5-5 and TRBJ1-5; D is unclear. Germline loops: CDR1 SGHKS, CDR2 YYEKEE (reference sequence). Between the trimmed V and J ends, which lost 4 bases and 0 bases, there was a span of 5 bases. The CDR3 runs to 13 residues. This CDR3 is CASSPNSNQPQHF. The CDR3 nucleotides are TGTGCCAGCAGCCCCAATAGCAATCAGCCCCAGCATTTT. The variable domain in full, completed from reference TRBV5-5 and TRBJ1-5, reads DAGVTQSPTHLIKTRGQQVTLRCSPISGHKSVSWYQQVLGQGPQFIFQYYEKEERGRGNFPDRFSARQFPNYSSELNVNALLLGDSALYLCASSPNSNQPQHFGDGTRLSIL.

This CDR3 is CASSYADRHEQYF. CDR3 DNA sequence: TGTGCCAGCAGTTACGCGGACAGGCACGAGCAGTACTTC. This chain joins TRBV6-5 and TRBJ2-7; the match to TRBD1 covers 7 bases. CDR1 and CDR2 from the germline V gene are MNHEY and SVGAGI. V shed 2 bases, J shed 5 bases, and the junction held 3 bases outside the gene matches. This CDR3 comprises 13 residues.

The chain joins TRBV10-1 to TRBJ2-3, with TRBD2 matching 8 bases. Germline V gene sequence: CDR1 WNHNN, CDR2 SYGVQD (reference sequence). The CDR3 runs to 16 residues. J was trimmed by 2 bases and V by 3 bases; bases with no gene match: 7. The CDR3 coding sequence is TGCGCCAGCAGTGATGGGGCGGGGGGTTTCACAGATACGCAGTATTTT. Translating gives CASSDGAGGFTDTQYF.

This clone was recorded a few times. The chain has TRBV6-4 and TRBJ2-1; perhaps TRBD2 as D (5 bases). V was shortened by 3 bases and J by 1 base, with 13 bases between the two germline ends. There are 16 residues in the CDR3. Germline V lookup: CDR1 MRHNA, CDR2 SNTAGT. The CDR3 DNA reads as TGTGCCAGCAGTGATCTAGCCACACTATCCTACAATGAGCAGTTCTTC. Translated, it gives CASSDLATLSYNEQFF.

This chain's CDR3 is CSVVGQGDEQYF. CDR3 bases: TGCAGCGTTGTGGGACAGGGGGACGAGCAGTACTTC. The rearrangement uses TRBV29-1 and TRBJ2-7; 11 bases align to TRBD1. The trim removed 4 bases at V and 5 bases at J, leaving 1 base unmatched. The CDR3 has 12 residues. Germline CDR1 SQVTM, CDR2 ANQGSEA.